This record looks at one T cell receptor beta chain sequence and its context. The record originates from a study of blood T cell repertoires in COVID-19. The CDR3 is 15 amino acids. Looked up from germline, CDR1 is MGHRA and CDR2 is YSYEKL. The V gene end was trimmed by 3 bases and the J gene end by 6 bases; junction bases not matched to a gene: 5. Produced via immunoSEQ multiplex PCR; TCRdb's table is partial and in-frame only. Of 200,000 to 300,000 clones listed, roughly 80% are singletons. Sequencing was done on a sample of peripheral blood. This TCR came from a man aged 55 to 70 with acute or convalescent COVID-19. This rearrangement joins TRBV4-1 to TRBJ1-5; 10 nucleotides match TRBD1. CDR3 region: CASSQGQGRLQPQHF. CDR3 DNA: TGCGCCAGCAGCCAGGGACAGGGGAGACTTCAGCCCCAGCATTTT.